This TCR beta chain was captured by sequencing in a study of T cell clusters in autoimmune cytopenias. Roughly 40,000 genome equivalents of blood DNA were amplified for TRB. The CDR3 length is 13 residues. CDR1 is SGHRS, CDR2 YFSETQ, per germline. TRB rearrangements were amplified by touch-down multiplex PCR with mixed TRB-A/B primers. TCRdb re-called the multiplex PCR reads; one entry per CDR3 protein, DNA not given. This sample contains about 8,200 distinct CDR3 sequences. This TCR came from a human donor with an autoimmune cytopenia or autoimmune hepatitis (not recorded which). Sequencing was performed on peripheral blood. The chain is built from TRBV5-1 and TRBJ2-5; the TRBD1 assignment by TCRdb is unverifiable without DNA. The CDR3 here is CASSLGGEETQYF.